The count of the clone carrying this T cell receptor (beta chain) is one. Distinct nucleotide sequences in the sample also encode this CDR3. The CDR3 spans 13 residues. The V end was cut by 6 bases, the J end by 2 bases, with 8 bases between. Per the study methods: Nucleated cell counts were estimated from reference gene primer amplification. Only in-frame clones appear in the TCRdb table, and some are missing; sequencing was by immunoSEQ multiplex PCR. The V and J calls and the clone size are those of that table, but D and trimming were determined from the DNA. The table shows a few hundred thousand clones, with about 90% occurring only once. This sample was taken from a study of blood T cell repertoires in COVID-19. Enrollees, roughly 18 to 89 years old, lived in fewer than 25 US areas. Cohort placement rested on clinical history that participants reported themselves.

The sequence was collected from a man younger than 45 who had recovered from COVID-19. The chain links TRBV12-3 or TRBV12-4 to TRBJ1-5; the D gene is possibly TRBD1 (6 bases). The specimen sequenced was PBMCs or T cells enriched from blood (not recorded which). CDR3 bases: TGTGCCAGCAGCAGGGGAGGCAATCAGCCCCAGCATTTT. It is translated as CASSRGGNQPQHF.